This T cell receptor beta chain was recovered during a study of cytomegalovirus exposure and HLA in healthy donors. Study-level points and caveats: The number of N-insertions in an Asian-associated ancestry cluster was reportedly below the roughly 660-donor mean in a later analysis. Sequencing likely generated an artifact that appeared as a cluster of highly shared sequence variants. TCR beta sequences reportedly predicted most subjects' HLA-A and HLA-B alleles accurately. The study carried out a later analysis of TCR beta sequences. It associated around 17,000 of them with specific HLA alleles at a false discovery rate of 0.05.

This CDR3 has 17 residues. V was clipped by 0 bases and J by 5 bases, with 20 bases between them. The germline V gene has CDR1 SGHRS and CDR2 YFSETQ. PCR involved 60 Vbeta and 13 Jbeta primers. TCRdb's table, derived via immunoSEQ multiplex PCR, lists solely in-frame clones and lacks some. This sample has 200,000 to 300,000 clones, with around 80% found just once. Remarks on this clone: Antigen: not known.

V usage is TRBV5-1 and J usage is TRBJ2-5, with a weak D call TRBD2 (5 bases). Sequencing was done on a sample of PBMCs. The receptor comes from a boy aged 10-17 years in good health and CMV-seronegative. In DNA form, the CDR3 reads TGCGCCAGCAGCTTGGGGCGATATGGGAGTGGAAGGGAGACCCAGTACTTC. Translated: CASSLGRYGSGRETQYF.